This record covers a single TCR beta chain. This entry belongs to a study of blood T cell repertoires in COVID-19. Overall study context: Italy, Spain and the United States were the sources of the convalescent and acute COVID-19 samples.

Germline-derived CDR1 and CDR2 are SNHLY and FYNNEI. The CDR3 extends over 16 amino acids. V trimming: 6 bases; J trimming: 0 bases; junction bases outside the gene matches: 7. In the original processing: Using reference gene primer amplification, nucleated cell counts were estimated. Repertoires were generated with immunoSEQ multiplex PCR, while TCRdb's copy carries only in-frame clones and drops some. The DNA gave D and trimming, while V, J and clone size come from that table. Of about 83,000 clones listed, roughly 76% were seen once; the top ten hold 15% to 20%. The chain joins TRBV2 to TRBJ1-5; 8 bases map to TRBD1. Sample: peripheral blood. The clonotype comes from a woman aged 80 or over with active or convalescent COVID-19. The CDR3 sequence is CASSRDRTYSNQPQHF. The CDR3 DNA is TGTGCCAGCAGCCGGGACAGGACCTATAGCAATCAGCCCCAGCATTTT.